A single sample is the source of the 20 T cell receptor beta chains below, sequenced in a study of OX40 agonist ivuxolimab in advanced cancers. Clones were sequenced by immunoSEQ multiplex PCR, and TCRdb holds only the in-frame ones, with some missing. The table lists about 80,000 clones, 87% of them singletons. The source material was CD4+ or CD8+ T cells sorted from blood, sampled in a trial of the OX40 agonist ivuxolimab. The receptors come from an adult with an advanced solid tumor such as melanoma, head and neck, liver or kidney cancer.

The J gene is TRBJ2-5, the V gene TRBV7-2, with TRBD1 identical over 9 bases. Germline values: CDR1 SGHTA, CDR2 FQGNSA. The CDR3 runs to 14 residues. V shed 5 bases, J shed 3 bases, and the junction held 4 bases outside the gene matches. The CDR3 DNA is TGTGCCAGCAGCGCGGGACAGGGCAAAGAGACCCAGTACTTC. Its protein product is CASSAGQGKETQYF.

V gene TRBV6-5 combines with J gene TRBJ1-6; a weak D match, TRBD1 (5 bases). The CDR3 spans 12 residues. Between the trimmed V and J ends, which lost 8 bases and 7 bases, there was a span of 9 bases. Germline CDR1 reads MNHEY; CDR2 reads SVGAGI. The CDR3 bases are TGTGCCAGCTCCAGGGCCAATTCACCCCTCCACTTT. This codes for CASSRANSPLHF.

The CDR3 loop is CASSGRGSWREQFF. The CDR3 DNA sequence: TGTGCCAGCAGCGGTCGTGGTAGCTGGAGGGAGCAGTTCTTC. The chain combines TRBV5-4 with TRBJ2-1; tentatively, D is TRBD2 (5 bases). The V end was cut by 4 bases, the J end by 10 bases, with 18 bases between. The V gene's germline CDR1 is SGHNT and CDR2 YYREEE (reference sequence). The CDR3 length is 14 residues.

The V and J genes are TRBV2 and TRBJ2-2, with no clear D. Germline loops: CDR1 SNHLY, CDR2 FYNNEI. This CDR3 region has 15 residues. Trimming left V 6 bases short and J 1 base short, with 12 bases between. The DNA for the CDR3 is TGTGCCAGCAGAACTGAGCGACAGAACACCGGGGAGCTGTTTTTT. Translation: CASRTERQNTGELFF. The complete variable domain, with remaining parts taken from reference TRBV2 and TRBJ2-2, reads EPEVTQTPSHQVTQMGQEVILRCVPISNHLYFYWYRQILGQKVEFLVSFYNNEISEKSEIFDDQFSVERPDGSNFTLKIRSTKLEDSAMYFCASRTERQNTGELFFGEGSRLTVL.

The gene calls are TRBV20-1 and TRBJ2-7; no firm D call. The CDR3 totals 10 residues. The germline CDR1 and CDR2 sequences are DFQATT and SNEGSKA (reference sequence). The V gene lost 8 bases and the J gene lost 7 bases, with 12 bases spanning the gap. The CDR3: CSPLGTEQYF. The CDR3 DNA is TGCAGTCCTCTAGGAACGGAGCAGTACTTC.

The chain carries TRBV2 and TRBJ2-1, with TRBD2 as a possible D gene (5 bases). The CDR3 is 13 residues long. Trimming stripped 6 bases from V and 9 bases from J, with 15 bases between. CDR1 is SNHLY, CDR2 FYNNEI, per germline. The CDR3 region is CASSRTGSGEQFF. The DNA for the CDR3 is TGTGCCAGCAGCCGTACTGGGAGCGGTGAGCAGTTCTTC.

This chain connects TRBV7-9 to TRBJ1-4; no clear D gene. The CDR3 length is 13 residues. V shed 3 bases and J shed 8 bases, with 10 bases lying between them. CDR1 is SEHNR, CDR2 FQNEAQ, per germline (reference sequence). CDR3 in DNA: TGTGCCAGCAGCTTGGGTCCAGTCGAAAAACTGTTTTTT. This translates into CASSLGPVEKLFF.

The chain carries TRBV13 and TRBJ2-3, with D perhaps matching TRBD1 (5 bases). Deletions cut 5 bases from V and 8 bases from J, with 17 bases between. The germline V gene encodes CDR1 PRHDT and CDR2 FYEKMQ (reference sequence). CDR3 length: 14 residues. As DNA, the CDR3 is TGTGCCAGCAGCCCGAGACAGAGTATCCGTACGCAGTATTTT. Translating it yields CASSPRQSIRTQYF.

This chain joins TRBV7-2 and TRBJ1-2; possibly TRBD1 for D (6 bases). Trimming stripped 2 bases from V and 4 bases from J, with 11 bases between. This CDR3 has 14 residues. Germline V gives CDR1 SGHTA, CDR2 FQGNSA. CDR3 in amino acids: CASSLHQGSYGYTF. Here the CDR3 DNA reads TGTGCCAGCAGCTTACACCAGGGGAGCTATGGCTACACCTTC.

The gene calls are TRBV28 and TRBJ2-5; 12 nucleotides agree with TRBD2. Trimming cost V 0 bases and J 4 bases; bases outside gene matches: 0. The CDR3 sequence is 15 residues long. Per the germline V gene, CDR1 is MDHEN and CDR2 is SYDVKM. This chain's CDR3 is CASSLWGLAGETQYF. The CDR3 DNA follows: TGTGCCAGCAGTTTATGGGGACTAGCGGGAGAGACCCAGTACTTC.

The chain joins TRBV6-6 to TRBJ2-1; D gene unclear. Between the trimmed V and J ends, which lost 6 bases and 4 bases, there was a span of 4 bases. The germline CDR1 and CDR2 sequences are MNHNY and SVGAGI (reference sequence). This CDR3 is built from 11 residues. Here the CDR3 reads CASSQYNEQFF. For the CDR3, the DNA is TGTGCCAGCAGCCAATACAATGAGCAGTTCTTC.

CDR3 DNA sequence: TGTGCCAGCAGTTTGAGGCAGATCAATGAGCAGTTCTTC. This encodes CASSLRQINEQFF. The chain employs TRBV5-6 and TRBJ2-1, with D hard to call. The CDR3 is 13 amino acids. Germline V gives CDR1 SGHDT, CDR2 YYEEEE. The V gene lost 5 bases and the J gene lost 6 bases, with 12 bases spanning the gap. Full variable domain (remainder filled in from reference TRBV5-6 and TRBJ2-1): DAGVTQSPTHLIKTRGQQVTLRCSPKSGHDTVSWYQQALGQGPQFIFQYYEEEERQRGNFPDRFSGHQFPNYSSELNVNALLLGDSALYLCASSLRQINEQFFGPGTRLTVL.

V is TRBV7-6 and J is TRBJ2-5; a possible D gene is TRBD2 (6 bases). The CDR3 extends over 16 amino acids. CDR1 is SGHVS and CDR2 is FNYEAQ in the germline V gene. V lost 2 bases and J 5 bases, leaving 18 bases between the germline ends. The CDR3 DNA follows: TGTGCCAGCAGCTTAACGGGGTCGGCGGGGTCGGAGACCCAGTACTTC. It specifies CASSLTGSAGSETQYF.

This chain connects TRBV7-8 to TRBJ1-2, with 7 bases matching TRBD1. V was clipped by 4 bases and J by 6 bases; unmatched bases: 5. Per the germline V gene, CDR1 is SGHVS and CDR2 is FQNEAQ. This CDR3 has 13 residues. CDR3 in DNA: TGTGCCAGCAGCTACGACAGGGACGATGGCTACACCTTC. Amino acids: CASSYDRDDGYTF.

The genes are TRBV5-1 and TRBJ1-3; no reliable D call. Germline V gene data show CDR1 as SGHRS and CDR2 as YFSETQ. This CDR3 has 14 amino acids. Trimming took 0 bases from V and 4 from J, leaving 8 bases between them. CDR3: CASSLEFGGNTIYF. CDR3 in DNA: TGCGCCAGCAGCTTGGAGTTTGGGGGAAACACCATATATTTT.

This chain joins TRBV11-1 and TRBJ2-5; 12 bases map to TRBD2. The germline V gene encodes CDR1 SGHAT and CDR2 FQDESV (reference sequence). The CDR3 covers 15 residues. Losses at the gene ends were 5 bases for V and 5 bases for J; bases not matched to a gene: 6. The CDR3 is CASSPPGTSGETQYF. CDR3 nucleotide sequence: TGTGCCAGCAGCCCGCCCGGGACTAGCGGGGAGACCCAGTACTTC.

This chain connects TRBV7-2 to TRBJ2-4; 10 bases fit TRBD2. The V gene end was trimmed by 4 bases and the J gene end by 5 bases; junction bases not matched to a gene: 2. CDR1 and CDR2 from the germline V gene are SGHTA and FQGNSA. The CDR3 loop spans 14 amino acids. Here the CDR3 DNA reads TGTGCCAGCAGCTGGGGGACTAGCGAAAACATTCAGTACTTC. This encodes CASSWGTSENIQYF.

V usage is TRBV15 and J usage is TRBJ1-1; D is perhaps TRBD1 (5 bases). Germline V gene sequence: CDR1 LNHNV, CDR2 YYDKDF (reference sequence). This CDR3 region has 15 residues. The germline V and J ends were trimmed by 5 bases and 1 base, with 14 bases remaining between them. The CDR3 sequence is CATSARDRRNTEAFF. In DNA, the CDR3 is TGTGCCACCAGCGCCCGGGACCGAAGGAACACTGAAGCTTTCTTT.

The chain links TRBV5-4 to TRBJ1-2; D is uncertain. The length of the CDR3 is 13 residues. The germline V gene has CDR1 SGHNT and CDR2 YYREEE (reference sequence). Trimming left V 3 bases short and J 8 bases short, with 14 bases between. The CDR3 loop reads CASSYIIEKGYTF. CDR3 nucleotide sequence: TGTGCCAGCAGCTACATAATAGAGAAAGGCTACACCTTC.

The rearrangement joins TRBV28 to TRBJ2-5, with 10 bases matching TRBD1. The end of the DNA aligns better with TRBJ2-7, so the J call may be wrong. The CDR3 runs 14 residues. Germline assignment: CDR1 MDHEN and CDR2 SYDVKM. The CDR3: CASTQTGGRYEQYF. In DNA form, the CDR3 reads TGTGCCAGCACCCAGACAGGGGGCCGCTACGAGCAGTACTTC.